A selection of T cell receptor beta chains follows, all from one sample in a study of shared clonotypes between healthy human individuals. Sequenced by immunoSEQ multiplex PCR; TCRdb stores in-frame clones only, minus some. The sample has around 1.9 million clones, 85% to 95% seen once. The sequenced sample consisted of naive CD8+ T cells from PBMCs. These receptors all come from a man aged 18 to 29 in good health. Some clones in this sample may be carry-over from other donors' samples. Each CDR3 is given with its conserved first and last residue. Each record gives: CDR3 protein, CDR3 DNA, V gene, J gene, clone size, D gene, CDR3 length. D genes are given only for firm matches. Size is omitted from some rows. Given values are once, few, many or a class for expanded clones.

CDR3 protein: CASSQDSGSTDTQYF
CDR3 DNA: TGTGCCAGCAGCCAAGATTCCGGGAGCACAGATACGCAGTATTTT
V gene: TRBV14
J gene: TRBJ2-3
clone size: -
D gene: -
CDR3 length: 15

CDR3 protein: CASSLTLVGVAGEQFF
CDR3 DNA: TGTGCCAGCAGCTTGACGTTGGTAGGGGTAGCGGGTGAGCAGTTCTTC
V gene: TRBV7-3
J gene: TRBJ2-1
clone size: once
D gene: TRBD2
CDR3 length: 16

CDR3 protein: CASSQRTPPNTEAFF
CDR3 DNA: TGCGCCAGCAGCCAACGAACTCCGCCGAACACTGAAGCTTTCTTT
V gene: TRBV4-1
J gene: TRBJ1-1
clone size: -
D gene: -
CDR3 length: 15

CDR3 protein: CASSSRGAETQYF
CDR3 DNA: TGTGCCAGCAGCTCCAGGGGCGCAGAGACCCAGTACTTC
V gene: TRBV7-9
J gene: TRBJ2-5
clone size: once
D gene: -
CDR3 length: 13

CDR3 protein: CASSNYRDTSYNEQFF
CDR3 DNA: TGCGCCAGCAGTAACTACCGGGATACCTCCTACAATGAGCAGTTCTTC
V gene: TRBV10-1
J gene: TRBJ2-1
clone size: -
D gene: -
CDR3 length: 16

CDR3 protein: CASSERQGADNEQFF
CDR3 DNA: TGTGCCAGCAGTGAAAGACAGGGGGCCGACAATGAGCAGTTCTTC
V gene: TRBV6-1
J gene: TRBJ2-1
clone size: -
D gene: TRBD1
CDR3 length: 15

CDR3 protein: CASSPRQGAHEQYF
CDR3 DNA: TGTGCCAGCAGTCCTCGACAGGGGGCCCACGAGCAGTACTTC
V gene: TRBV6-1
J gene: TRBJ2-7
clone size: -
D gene: TRBD1
CDR3 length: 14

CDR3 protein: CAISPRQGADGANVLTF
CDR3 DNA: TGTGCCATCAGTCCCCGACAGGGGGCTGATGGGGCCAACGTCCTGACTTTC
V gene: TRBV10-3
J gene: TRBJ2-6
clone size: -
D gene: TRBD1
CDR3 length: 17

CDR3 protein: CASSLSSGQLNTGELFF
CDR3 DNA: TGTGCCAGCAGCCTAAGCTCGGGCCAATTGAACACCGGGGAGCTGTTTTTT
V gene: TRBV7-9
J gene: TRBJ2-2
clone size: -
D gene: -
CDR3 length: 17

CDR3 protein: CASSYLQGKYNEQFF
CDR3 DNA: TGTGCCAGCAGTTATCTTCAAGGCAAGTACAATGAGCAGTTCTTC
V gene: TRBV6-6
J gene: TRBJ2-1
clone size: -
D gene: -
CDR3 length: 15